This T cell receptor (beta chain) was recorded in a study of regulatory T cells in long-lasting Graves disease. This CDR3 has 15 residues. V shed 0 bases and J 5 bases; nucleotides not matched to a gene: 6. Germline V CDR1 and CDR2: GTSNPN, SVGIG (reference sequence). Time point of the sample: newly diagnosed GD, antithyroid drugs for less than 3 months. The authors made the TCR library using RNA they extracted from PBMCs. Assembly of TCR beta libraries relied on iRepertoire HTBI primers together with Arm-PCR of CDR3 regions. MiXCR was run by TCRdb on the multiplex PCR reads, yielding one entry per CDR3 protein. In the table there are approximately 480,000 distinct CDR3 sequences, 15% to 20% of which are singletons. This clonotype was detected ten times or more. The antigen is undetermined. The study, taken as a whole, reports: Segments TRBV28, TRBJ1-2 and TRBJ2-5 showed preferential usage in persistent disease. Persistent Graves' patients showed a TCR diversity that was lower than that of newly diagnosed ones.

The same sample was also studied in work on T cells in Graves' hyperthyroidism and ophthalmopathy. That report notes: The primer set for the first-round RT-PCR of the TCR CDR3 was HTBI. Ophthalmopathy was told apart from stable hyperthyroidism by a 13 V-J model.

The chain employs TRBV30 and TRBJ2-5, with 10 bases matching TRBD1. Sequenced here: peripheral blood mononuclear cells (PBMCs), sampled at new diagnosis, from a patient treated with antithyroid drugs. This receptor was identified in a middle-aged man with Graves disease. CDR3 in amino acids: CAWSVGDRGVETQYF. CDR3 bases: TGTGCCTGGAGTGTTGGGGACAGGGGTGTTGAGACCCAGTACTTC.